The T cell receptor (beta chain) under discussion was sequenced for a study of post-analysis software for immune sequencing data. Germline CDR1 is DFQATT and CDR2 is SNEGSKA (reference sequence). This CDR3 spans 14 amino acids. V shed 5 bases, J shed 4 bases, and the junction held 7 bases outside the gene matches. Points from the study as a whole: Four or five TRBV segments (TRBV5-6, TRBV5-1 and TRBV20-1 among them) occurred more frequently in patients than in controls.

As regards this clonotype: Its antigen is unknown.

TCR beta libraries were prepared from cDNA with unique molecular identifiers. One entry per CDR3 protein, called by TCRdb with MiXCR from the PCR reads. This table has some 370,000 distinct CDR3 sequences, around 33% appearing once. This receptor was taken from a girl aged 10 to 17 with multiple sclerosis. The sample consisted of blood. The V and J genes are TRBV20-1 and TRBJ2-1; 8 nucleotides line up with TRBD2. The CDR3 reads CSAEGEREYNEQFF. The CDR3 DNA reads as TGCAGTGCTGAGGGAGAGCGGGAGTACAATGAGCAGTTCTTC.